The 26 T cell receptor beta chains below were found in one sample sequenced in a study of blood T cell repertoires in COVID-19. Using immunoSEQ multiplex PCR, the repertoire was profiled, and TCRdb retains in-frame clones only, with some absent. Of 150,000 to 200,000 clones in the sample, 88% were seen once. The sequenced sample was peripheral blood. These receptors originate from a man aged 35-49 years with active or convalescent COVID-19.

This chain joins TRBV21-1 and TRBJ2-4; the table assigns TRBD1, which was not confirmed against the DNA. TRBV21-1 is a pseudogene. The CDR3 loop spans 17 amino acids. The CDR3 loop is CASSTTGDLLAKNIQYF. Here the CDR3 DNA reads TGTGCCAGCAGCACGACAGGGGACTTGCTAGCCAAAAACATTCAGTACTTC.

The chain uses TRBV24-1 and TRBJ2-1; weak D call: TRBD2 (5 bases). The germline V gene encodes CDR1 KGHDR and CDR2 SFDVKD. This CDR3 contains 16 residues. Trimming left V 5 bases short and J 1 base short, with 14 bases between. The CDR3, as DNA: TGTGCCACCAGTGCCCCTAGAGGACTGTCCTACAATGAGCAGTTCTTC. This gives the protein CATSAPRGLSYNEQFF.

The rearrangement joins TRBV5-4 to TRBJ1-6; 9 positions agree with TRBD1. V was clipped by 2 bases and J by 9 bases; unmatched bases: 3. Germline V gene sequence: CDR1 SGHNT, CDR2 YYREEE (reference sequence). This CDR3 has 14 residues. CDR3 DNA sequence: TGTGCCAGCAGCTTAGGGACAGGGATTTCACCCCTCCACTTT. Its translation is CASSLGTGISPLHF.

The CDR3 region has the DNA TGTGCCACCAGCCCTAGGATTCGCAGCCTCCAGCATTTT. Its translation is CATSPRIRSLQHF. The chain couples TRBV15 to TRBJ1-5; D call uncertain. The CDR3 is 13 amino acids. CDR1 LNHNV and CDR2 YYDKDF come from the germline V gene (reference sequence). Trimming pared 5 bases from V and 12 bases from J, leaving 17 bases between.

CDR3 sequence reads: CASSAGTTSDNEQFF. DNA for the CDR3: TGTGCCAGCAGCGCCGGGACTACAAGCGACAATGAGCAGTTCTTC. The chain combines TRBV6-4 with TRBJ2-1; 7 bases are shared with TRBD2. Looked up from germline, CDR1 is MRHNA and CDR2 is SNTAGT. The J segment lost 5 bases and the V segment lost 6 bases, leaving 10 bases of the junction unmatched. CDR3 size: 15 residues.

The sample holds one count of this clone. This chain connects TRBV4-1 to TRBJ2-2; 11 nucleotides line up with TRBD2. V lost 6 bases and J lost 4; bases outside the gene matches: 16. CDR1 is MGHRA and CDR2 is YSYEKL in the germline V gene. The CDR3 sequence is 19 residues long. CDR3 in amino acids: CASRLLSSGRPPGTGELFF. The CDR3 DNA reads as TGCGCCAGCAGGCTGCTTTCTAGCGGGAGGCCTCCGGGCACCGGGGAGCTGTTTTTT.

V gene TRBV5-6 combines with J gene TRBJ1-3; D ambiguous. CDR3 length: 12 residues. V gave up 0 bases and J gave up 16 bases, with 14 bases separating them. The germline V gene has CDR1 SGHDT and CDR2 YYEEEE. The CDR3 DNA reads TGTGCCAGCAGCTTGGCGGGGTCCCTCTTCTATTTT. Encoded protein: CASSLAGSLFYF.

This rearrangement joins TRBV6-2 or TRBV6-3 to TRBJ1-2; TRBD1 matches at 7 bases. Germline values: CDR1 MNHEY, CDR2 SVGEGT. This CDR3 is 14 amino acids long. Trimming at V came to 4 bases and at J to 4 bases, leaving 6 bases not matched to a gene. CDR3 nucleotide sequence: TGTGCCAGCAGTTCGCCAGGGGGAGGCTATGGCTACACCTTC. This encodes CASSSPGGGYGYTF.

The chain recombines TRBV6-4 with TRBJ1-5; 8 nucleotides agree with TRBD1. V lost 4 bases, J lost 4 bases, and 6 bases stayed unmatched. The CDR3 is 15 amino acids. Germline V lookup: CDR1 MRHNA, CDR2 SNTAGT. Here the CDR3 DNA reads TGTGCCAGCAGTGTCGGACAGGGTCCGAATCAGCCCCAGCATTTT. Its translation is CASSVGQGPNQPQHF.

This chain links TRBV5-6 with TRBJ2-7; 10 bases match TRBD2. The J segment lost 2 bases and the V segment lost 2 bases, leaving 4 bases of the junction unmatched. This CDR3 spans 15 amino acids. Germline CDR1 and CDR2: SGHDT and YYEEEE. This CDR3 is CASSFSGRVPYEQYF. In DNA, the CDR3 is TGTGCCAGCAGCTTCAGCGGGAGGGTCCCCTACGAGCAGTACTTC.

The genes are TRBV28 and TRBJ2-7; a weak D match, TRBD1 (6 bases). This CDR3 is 15 amino acids long. Per germline, CDR1 MDHEN and CDR2 SYDVKM. The V end lost 6 bases, the J end lost 4 bases, and 19 bases lay between the germline ends. CDR3 bases: TGTGCCAGCAGCCTTGACACACTGGGGGCATACGAGCAGTACTTC. Amino acid sequence: CASSLDTLGAYEQYF.

The V gene is TRBV19, the J gene TRBJ2-2; 7 nucleotides line up with TRBD2. The CDR3 has 14 residues. Trimming cost V 7 bases and J 7 bases; bases outside gene matches: 9. Per germline, CDR1 LNHDA and CDR2 SQIVND (reference sequence). The CDR3 sequence: CASKVGLVNGELFF. CDR3 sequence (DNA): TGTGCCAGTAAGGTTGGACTAGTCAACGGGGAGCTGTTTTTT.

V and J are TRBV29-1 and TRBJ2-5; a possible D gene is TRBD2 (5 bases). The CDR3 runs to 12 residues. Trimming shortened V by 6 bases and J by 2 bases, and 10 bases separated the two germline ends. Germline assignment: CDR1 SQVTM and CDR2 ANQGSEA. CDR3 coding DNA: TGCAGCGTCCAAAGCGGACAAGAGACCCAGTACTTC. Translated, it gives CSVQSGQETQYF. The whole variable domain, filled in from reference TRBV29-1 and TRBJ2-5, reads SAVISQKPSRDICQRGTSLTIQCQVDSQVTMMFWYRQQPGQSLTLIATANQGSEATYESGFVIDKFPISRPNLTFSTLTVSNMSPEDSSIYLCSVQSGQETQYFGPGTRLLVL.

This clone was observed once. V usage is TRBV30 and J usage is TRBJ1-5; weak D call: TRBD1 (5 bases). V gave up 1 base and J gave up 2 bases, with 9 bases separating them. Germline V lookup: CDR1 GTSNPN, CDR2 SVGIG (reference sequence). CDR3 size: 14 residues. The CDR3 DNA reads as TGTGCCTGGAGTGGTACAGGCGGCAATCAGCCCCAGCATTTT. As protein: CAWSGTGGNQPQHF.

The CDR3 sequence: CATSRPPGQGIDTQYF. The CDR3, as DNA: TGTGCCACCAGCAGACCTCCGGGACAGGGTATAGATACGCAGTATTTT. The chain links TRBV15 to TRBJ2-3; 9 positions match TRBD1. From germline, CDR1 is LNHNV and CDR2 YYDKDF (reference sequence). The CDR3 is 16 amino acids. Germline trimming cut 2 bases from V and 5 bases from J; bases unmatched to any gene: 8.

The chain combines TRBV5-1 with TRBJ2-2, with 11 bases fitting TRBD1. CDR1 is SGHRS, CDR2 YFSETQ, per germline. The CDR3 is 15 residues long. The J segment lost 6 bases and the V segment lost 3 bases, leaving 4 bases of the junction unmatched. The CDR3 bases are TGCGCCAGCAGCTCCGGGACAGGGGGTCCCGGGGAGCTGTTTTTT. The encoded protein is CASSSGTGGPGELFF.

This clone was recorded only once. The V call is TRBV9, the J call TRBJ1-4; tentative D call: TRBD1 (6 bases). Trimming shortened V by 0 bases and J by 7 bases, and 13 bases separated the two germline ends. The CDR3 runs to 15 residues. The germline V gene has CDR1 SGDLS and CDR2 YYNGEE. The DNA of the CDR3 is TGTGCCAGCAGCGTAGGCGGCAGGGGCGGTGAAAAACTGTTTTTT. Amino acid sequence: CASSVGGRGGEKLFF.

The chain carries TRBV6-1 and TRBJ1-5; no clear D gene. Germline-derived CDR1 and CDR2 are MNHNS and SASEGT. The CDR3 extends over 15 amino acids. V lost 2 bases, J lost 0 bases, and 8 bases lay in between. The CDR3 sequence: CASSEWALSNQPQHF. In DNA form, the CDR3 reads TGTGCCAGCAGTGAATGGGCACTTAGCAATCAGCCCCAGCATTTT.

CDR3 in DNA: TGTGCCAGCAGCTTAGGGTGGGGTTCAGGGCAGGTCGGAGAAGATACGCAGTATTTT. Protein: CASSLGWGSGQVGEDTQYF. The J gene is TRBJ2-3, the V gene TRBV11-3, with D possibly TRBD1 on 5 matching bases. Per the germline V gene, CDR1 is SGHNT and CDR2 is YENEEA. V was pared by 1 base and J by 5 bases, with 25 bases between. The CDR3 extends over 19 amino acids.

J is TRBJ2-2 and V is TRBV19, with a weak D call TRBD1 (6 bases). V lost 0 bases and J 4 bases, leaving 6 bases between the germline ends. Germline CDR1 and CDR2: LNHDA and SQIVND (reference sequence). CDR3 length equals 14 residues. CDR3 protein: CASSIDRGTGELFF. The CDR3 nucleotides read TGTGCCAGTAGTATAGACAGGGGCACCGGGGAGCTGTTTTTT.

J is TRBJ1-6 and V is TRBV6-1, with 8 bases aligning to TRBD1. The V and J ends lost 2 bases and 9 bases, in that order; junction bases with no gene match: 9. The CDR3 is 16 residues long. Looked up from germline, CDR1 is MNHNS and CDR2 is SASEGT. In DNA form, the CDR3 reads TGTGCCAGCAGTGAACTGACAGGGGCTCTACTTTCACCCCTCCACTTT. Protein: CASSELTGALLSPLHF.

The V call is TRBV19, the J call TRBJ1-2, with 10 bases matching TRBD1. The J segment lost 6 bases and the V segment lost 5 bases, leaving 12 bases of the junction unmatched. This CDR3 spans 16 amino acids. Looked up from germline, CDR1 is LNHDA and CDR2 is SQIVND (reference sequence). As DNA, the CDR3 is TGTGCCAGTAGTTCAACCTGGGGGGACAGGGGAAATGGCTACACCTTC. It specifies CASSSTWGDRGNGYTF.

The chain employs TRBV6-1 and TRBJ2-2; 9 bases agree with TRBD2. V dropped 1 base and J dropped 0; count of bases not matched to a gene: 6. This CDR3 has 18 amino acids. Germline CDR1 is MNHNS and CDR2 is SASEGT. CDR3 loop: CASSEVVSGGANTGELFF. The CDR3 nucleotides read TGTGCCAGCAGTGAAGTTGTTAGCGGGGGCGCGAACACCGGGGAGCTGTTTTTT.

The chain recombines TRBV5-6 with TRBJ2-2; D uncertain. The CDR3 contains 15 residues. Trimming left V 5 bases short and J 2 bases short, with 13 bases between. Germline V CDR1 and CDR2: SGHDT, YYEEEE. In nucleotides, the CDR3 is TGTGCCAGCAGTAGTTCGGGTCATAACACCGGGGAGCTGTTTTTT. This sequence encodes CASSSSGHNTGELFF.

The rearrangement joins TRBV19 to TRBJ2-3, with D perhaps matching TRBD1 (6 bases). Germline V lookup: CDR1 LNHDA, CDR2 SQIVND (reference sequence). Trimming took off 0 bases at V and 6 bases at J, with 7 bases between the two ends. The CDR3 runs 13 residues. CDR3: CASSIDQGDTQYF. CDR3 nucleotides: TGTGCCAGTAGTATAGATCAGGGGGATACGCAGTATTTT.

A single count supports this clone. This rearrangement joins TRBV6-5 to TRBJ2-3; a weak D match, TRBD1 (7 bases). Deletions cut 8 bases from V and 6 bases from J, with 18 bases between. Germline lookup yields CDR1 MNHEY and CDR2 SVGAGI. This CDR3 region has 14 residues. Here the CDR3 reads CASGVKAGGDTQYF. Here the CDR3 DNA reads TGTGCCAGCGGGGTGAAGGCAGGGGGGGATACGCAGTATTTT.